This TCR beta chain was documented in a study of T cell changes during pregnancy in multiple sclerosis. In germline, CDR1 is MDHEN, CDR2 SYDVKM. CDR3 size: 15 residues. The trim removed 2 bases at V and 2 bases at J, leaving 4 bases unmatched. TCRdb's table, derived via immunoSEQ multiplex PCR, lists solely in-frame clones and lacks some. The sample lists about 50,000 clones; under 95% were seen once. The sequence came from a female donor with multiple sclerosis, enrolled in a pregnancy study. The V call is TRBV28, the J call TRBJ2-3; 7 bases map to TRBD1. Specimen: CD8+ T cells from peripheral blood mononuclear cells, collected before pregnancy. The CDR3 loop is CASSLGTAHTDTQYF. The CDR3 DNA is TGTGCCAGCAGTTTAGGGACAGCTCACACAGATACGCAGTATTTT.